This T cell receptor (beta chain) was recorded in a study of shared clonotypes between healthy human individuals. Regarding the study as a whole: Despite large depth, rarefaction showed incomplete sorted-subset sequencing.

Positively selected for CCR7, the CD45RO-negative cells used as naive CD8 cells excluded terminally differentiated effector memory CD45RA+ cells. The CDR3 contains 18 residues. Losses at the gene ends were 6 bases for V and 5 bases for J; bases not matched to a gene: 18. CDR1 and CDR2 from the germline V gene are SGHAT and FQNNGV. The repertoire was sequenced with immunoSEQ multiplex PCR; TCRdb's copy has only in-frame clones and lacks some. Counted here are about 1.9 million clones, around 95% occurring once; the ten biggest clones make up about 1.6%. For this clone: Its antigen is not known.

The receptor was isolated from a man aged 18 to 29 in good health. Some clones in this sample may be carry-over from other donors' samples. The sample comprised naive CD8+ T cells from PBMCs. The chain uses TRBV11-2 and TRBJ2-7; the match to TRBD2 covers 11 bases. The CDR3 loop reads CASRAGERLAGGPHEQYF. In DNA form, the CDR3 reads TGTGCCAGCAGAGCAGGGGAGAGATTAGCGGGAGGGCCCCACGAGCAGTACTTC.